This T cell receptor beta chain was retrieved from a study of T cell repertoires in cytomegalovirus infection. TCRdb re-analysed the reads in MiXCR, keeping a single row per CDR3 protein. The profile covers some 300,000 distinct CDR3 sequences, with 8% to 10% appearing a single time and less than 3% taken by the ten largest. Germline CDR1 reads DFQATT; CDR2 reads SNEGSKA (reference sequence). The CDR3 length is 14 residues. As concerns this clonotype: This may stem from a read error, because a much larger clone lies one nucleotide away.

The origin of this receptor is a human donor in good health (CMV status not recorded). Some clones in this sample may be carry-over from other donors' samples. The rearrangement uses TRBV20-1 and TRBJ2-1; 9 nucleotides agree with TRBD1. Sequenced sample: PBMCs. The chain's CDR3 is CSAYRQGGGGEQLF. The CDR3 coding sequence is TGCAGTGCTTACCGACAGGGGGGTGGTGGTGAGCAGCTCTTC.